A selection of T cell receptor beta chains follows, all from one sample in a study of OX40 agonist ivuxolimab in advanced cancers. TCRdb keeps only in-frame clones here, not all; method: immunoSEQ multiplex PCR. The sample has about 76,000 clones, 88% seen once. The sample here was CD4+ or CD8+ T cells sorted from blood, taken in a trial of the OX40 agonist ivuxolimab. All receptors derive from an adult with an advanced solid tumor such as melanoma, head and neck, liver or kidney cancer. CDR3s include the opening cysteine and the closing phenylalanine or tryptophan. D genes are given only for firm matches. Some rows mark clone size as missing; the rest say once, few, many or name a class of expanded clone.

clone size,J gene,D gene,V gene,CDR3 protein,CDR3 DNA
.,TRBJ2-1,TRBD2,TRBV4-2,CASSQTSGAYNEQFF,TGTGCCAGCAGCCAGACTAGCGGAGCTTACAATGAGCAGTTCTTC
.,TRBJ1-1,.,TRBV7-3,CASSLVGVNTEAFF,TGTGCCAGCAGCTTAGTCGGGGTGAACACTGAAGCTTTCTTT
.,TRBJ2-7,.,TRBV6-5,CASTSGVSYEQYF,TGTGCCAGCACCTCCGGGGTATCCTACGAGCAGTACTTC
.,TRBJ2-1,.,TRBV27,CASSSLGGGRYEQFF,TGTGCCAGCAGTTCCCTTGGGGGAGGAAGGTATGAGCAGTTCTTC
once,TRBJ2-7,TRBD2,TRBV27,CASSSPTSGISYEQYF,TGTGCCAGCAGTTCCCCGACTAGCGGGATCTCCTACGAGCAGTACTTC
.,TRBJ2-7,TRBD1,TRBV27,CASSPRGTGGSYEQYF,TGTGCCAGCAGTCCAAGAGGGACAGGGGGATCCTACGAGCAGTACTTC
medium-sized,TRBJ1-2,.,TRBV13,CASSAREVGGYTF,TGTGCCAGCAGCGCCAGGGAAGTTGGTGGCTACACCTTC
.,TRBJ1-4,.,TRBV28,CASIRDPGHPNEKLFF,TGTGCCAGCATCCGCGATCCGGGACATCCGAATGAAAAACTGTTTTTT
.,TRBJ2-5,.,TRBV15,CATSRDSGVVRTQYF,TGTGCCACCAGCAGAGATTCCGGGGTGGTCAGGACCCAGTACTTC
.,TRBJ1-5,TRBD1,TRBV5-8,CASSPVFGTGNNQPQHF,TGTGCCAGCAGCCCAGTATTCGGGACAGGGAATAATCAGCCCCAGCATTTT
once,TRBJ2-1,.,TRBV11-2,CASSLYGTRNTLNNEQFF,TGTGCCAGCAGCTTATATGGGACCCGAAATACCTTGAACAATGAGCAGTTCTTC
.,TRBJ2-1,TRBD2,TRBV5-1,CASSLSGGEQFF,TGCGCCAGCAGCTTGAGCGGGGGGGAGCAGTTCTTC
.,TRBJ2-2,.,TRBV5-1,CASSLLGEAGELFF,TGCGCCAGCAGCTTGTTAGGGGAGGCCGGGGAGCTGTTTTTT
.,TRBJ2-1,.,TRBV28,CASSLTRTAGKNEQFF,TGTGCCAGCAGTTTAACCCGGACAGCGGGTAAGAATGAGCAGTTCTTC
.,TRBJ2-3,TRBD1,TRBV27,CASSLGTGPATDTQYF,TGTGCCAGCAGTCTTGGGACAGGTCCGGCCACAGATACGCAGTATTTT
.,TRBJ2-7,.,TRBV18,CASSPRGAGAQSYEQYF,TGTGCCAGCTCACCCCGTGGGGCTGGAGCACAGTCCTACGAGCAGTACTTC
.,TRBJ2-7,.,TRBV7-2,CASTRPGHGSYEQYF,TGTGCCAGCACTAGACCGGGACACGGATCCTACGAGCAGTACTTC
.,TRBJ2-3,.,TRBV28,CASRLRTYSSTDTQYF,TGTGCCAGCCGGCTGAGAACCTACTCTAGCACAGATACGCAGTATTTT
.,TRBJ1-1,.,TRBV6-5,CASSYGGGRGDTEAFF,TGTGCCAGCAGTTACGGGGGGGGGAGAGGGGACACTGAAGCTTTCTTT
.,TRBJ2-1,TRBD2,TRBV9,CASSALAGAGREQFF,TGTGCCAGCAGCGCCCTAGCGGGAGCCGGCAGGGAACAGTTCTTC
.,TRBJ1-4,.,TRBV28,CASSGTGLATNEKLFF,TGTGCCAGCAGTGGTACAGGGCTGGCGACTAATGAAAAACTGTTTTTT
few,TRBJ2-4,.,TRBV28,CASSLGSGRAKNIQYF,TGTGCCAGCAGTCTTGGGAGTGGCCGGGCCAAAAACATTCAGTACTTC
.,TRBJ2-1,.,TRBV5-1,CASSLVGGSYNEQFF,TGCGCCAGCAGCCTGGTTGGGGGTTCCTACAATGAGCAGTTCTTC
.,TRBJ2-7,TRBD1,TRBV5-4,CASSDLGQEAYEQYF,TGTGCCAGCAGCGACCTGGGACAGGAAGCCTACGAGCAGTACTTC
.,TRBJ1-3,.,TRBV28,CASSWGSSGNTIYF,TGTGCCAGCAGTTGGGGTTCATCCGGAAACACCATATATTTT
.,TRBJ2-7,TRBD2,TRBV7-9,CAATSGESSYEQYF,TGTGCCGCGACTAGCGGGGAAAGCTCCTACGAGCAGTACTTC
.,TRBJ1-5,.,TRBV28,CASSSTPNQPQHF,TGTGCCAGCAGTTCCACCCCCAATCAGCCCCAGCATTTT
few,TRBJ1-5,.,TRBV28,CASLFAGGSNQPQHF,TGTGCCAGCCTTTTCGCGGGCGGTAGCAATCAGCCCCAGCATTTT
.,TRBJ2-1,.,TRBV15,CATSRGGLANNNEQFF,TGTGCCACCAGCAGAGGGGGGCTAGCGAATAACAATGAGCAGTTCTTC
.,TRBJ2-3,.,TRBV29-1,CSLGQSTDTQYF,TGCAGCCTCGGACAGAGCACAGATACGCAGTATTTT
.,TRBJ2-7,TRBD1,TRBV4-1,CASSQEAGTGSGQQYF,TGCGCCAGCAGCCAAGAGGCAGGGACAGGATCCGGCCAGCAGTACTTC
.,TRBJ1-1,TRBD1,TRBV5-1,CAGSTGDKGTEAFF,TGCGCCGGTTCGACAGGGGATAAGGGCACTGAAGCTTTCTTT
.,TRBJ1-1,.,TRBV6-6,CASRPEGYSEAFF,TGTGCCAGCAGACCGGAGGGTTACTCTGAAGCTTTCTTT
.,TRBJ2-5,.,TRBV29-1,CSVDSPGGQETQYF,TGCAGCGTTGATTCTCCTGGGGGGCAAGAGACCCAGTACTTC
once,TRBJ2-7,.,TRBV7-3,CASSTGPNPLYEQYF,TGTGCCAGCAGCACAGGACCAAACCCCCTCTACGAGCAGTACTTC
.,TRBJ2-3,.,TRBV9,CASSVDSTDTQYF,TGTGCCAGCAGCGTAGACTCCACAGATACGCAGTATTTT
.,TRBJ2-3,TRBD2,TRBV6-5,CASSYALAGAGDTQYF,TGTGCCAGCAGTTACGCACTAGCGGGAGCCGGAGATACGCAGTATTTT
.,TRBJ2-1,.,TRBV14,CASSRALQNNEQFF,TGTGCCAGCAGCCGCGCCCTACAGAACAATGAGCAGTTCTTC
.,TRBJ2-3,TRBD2,TRBV9,CASSVSPGGGRGTDTQYF,TGTGCCAGCAGCGTTTCGCCCGGGGGGGGAAGAGGCACAGATACGCAGTATTTT
.,TRBJ2-7,TRBD2,TRBV6-5,CASSPPSGIGEQYF,TGTGCCAGCAGTCCCCCTAGCGGGATAGGAGAGCAGTACTTC
.,TRBJ2-1,.,TRBV28,CASSQRNEQFF,TGTGCCAGCAGCCAACGGAATGAGCAGTTCTTC
.,TRBJ2-7,.,TRBV4-2,CASSQAIASDYEQYF,TGTGCCAGCAGCCAGGCGATCGCCAGCGACTACGAGCAGTACTTC
.,TRBJ1-5,TRBD1,TRBV5-8,CASTDLDRANQPQHF,TGTGCCAGCACCGATTTAGACAGGGCCAATCAGCCCCAGCATTTT